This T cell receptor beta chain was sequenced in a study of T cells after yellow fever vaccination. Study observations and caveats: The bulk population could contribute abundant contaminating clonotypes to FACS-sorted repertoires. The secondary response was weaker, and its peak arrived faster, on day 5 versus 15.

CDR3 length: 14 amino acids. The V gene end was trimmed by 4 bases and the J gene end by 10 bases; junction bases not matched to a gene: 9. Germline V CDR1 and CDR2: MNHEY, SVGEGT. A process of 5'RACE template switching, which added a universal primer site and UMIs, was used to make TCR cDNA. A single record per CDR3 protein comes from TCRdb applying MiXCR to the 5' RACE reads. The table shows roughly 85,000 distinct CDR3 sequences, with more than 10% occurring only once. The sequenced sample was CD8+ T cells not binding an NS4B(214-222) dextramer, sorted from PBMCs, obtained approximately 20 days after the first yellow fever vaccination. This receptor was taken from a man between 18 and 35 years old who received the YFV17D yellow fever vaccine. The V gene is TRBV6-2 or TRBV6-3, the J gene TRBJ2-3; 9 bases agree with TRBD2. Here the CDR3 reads CASSSVAGAVSQYF. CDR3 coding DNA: TGTGCCAGCAGTTCCGTAGCGGGGGCGGTATCGCAGTATTTT.